Listed here is a single T cell receptor beta chain. The antigen remains undetermined. The sample comes from a study of cytomegalovirus exposure and HLA in healthy donors. Study-wide findings and caveats: Fewer N-insertions than the roughly 600-donor mean were reportedly shown by an Asian-associated ancestry cluster in a later analysis. Several V segments, TRBV6-2 and TRBV6-3 among them, could not be told apart and were dropped.

The CDR3 covers 12 residues. Germline values: CDR1 MNHEY, CDR2 SMNVEV (reference sequence). Trimming removed 4 bases at V and 4 bases at J, with 6 bases between. The PCR had 60 Vbeta and 13 Jbeta primers. This table comes from immunoSEQ multiplex PCR, and its TCRdb copy is limited to in-frame clones, with some not included. The sample consists of 150,000 to 180,000 clones, over 70% of them appearing once. Sequencing used PBMCs. J is TRBJ2-3 and V is TRBV27; a weak D match, TRBD2 (5 bases). The sequence was collected from a man aged 30 to 45 in good health and CMV-seronegative. Here the CDR3 DNA reads TGTGCCAGCAGTTCGAGGGCAGATACGCAGTATTTT. It encodes CASSSRADTQYF.